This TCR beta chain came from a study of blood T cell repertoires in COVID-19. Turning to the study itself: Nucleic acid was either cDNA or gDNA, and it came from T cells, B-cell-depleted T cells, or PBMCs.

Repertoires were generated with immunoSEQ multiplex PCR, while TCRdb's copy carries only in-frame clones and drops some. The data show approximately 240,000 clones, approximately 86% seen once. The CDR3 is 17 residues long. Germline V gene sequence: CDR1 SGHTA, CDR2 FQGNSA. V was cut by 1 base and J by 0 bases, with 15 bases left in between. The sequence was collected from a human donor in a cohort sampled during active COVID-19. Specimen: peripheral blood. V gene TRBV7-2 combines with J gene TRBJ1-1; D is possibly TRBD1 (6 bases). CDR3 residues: CASSLGEGRGVNTEAFF. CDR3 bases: TGTGCCAGCAGCTTAGGGGAGGGCAGGGGCGTGAACACTGAAGCTTTCTTT.